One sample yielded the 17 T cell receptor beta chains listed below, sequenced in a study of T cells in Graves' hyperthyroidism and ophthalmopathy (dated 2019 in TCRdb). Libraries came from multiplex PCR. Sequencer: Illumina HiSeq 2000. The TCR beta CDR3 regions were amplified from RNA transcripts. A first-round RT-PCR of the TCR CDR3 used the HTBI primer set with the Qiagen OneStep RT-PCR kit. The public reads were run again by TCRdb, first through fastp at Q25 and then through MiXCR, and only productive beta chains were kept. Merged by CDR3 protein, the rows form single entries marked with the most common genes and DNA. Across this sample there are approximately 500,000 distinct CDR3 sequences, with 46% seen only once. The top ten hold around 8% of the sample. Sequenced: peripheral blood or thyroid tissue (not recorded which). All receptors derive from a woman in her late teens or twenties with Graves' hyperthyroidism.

CDR3 region: CSAGQGTNYGYTF. CDR3 DNA: TGCAGCGCAGGACAGGGGACAAACTATGGCTACACCTTC. The chain carries TRBV29-1 and TRBJ1-2, with 9 bases matching TRBD1. The CDR3 consists of 13 residues. Losses at the gene ends were 7 bases for V and 2 bases for J; bases not matched to a gene: 5. Germline CDR1 SQVTM, CDR2 ANQGSEA. Variable domain in full (rest from reference TRBV29-1 and TRBJ1-2): SAVISQKPSRDICQRGTSLTIQCQVDSQVTMMFWYRQQPGQSLTLIATANQGSEATYESGFVIDKFPISRPNLTFSTLTVSNMSPEDSSIYLCSAGQGTNYGYTFGSGTRLTVV.

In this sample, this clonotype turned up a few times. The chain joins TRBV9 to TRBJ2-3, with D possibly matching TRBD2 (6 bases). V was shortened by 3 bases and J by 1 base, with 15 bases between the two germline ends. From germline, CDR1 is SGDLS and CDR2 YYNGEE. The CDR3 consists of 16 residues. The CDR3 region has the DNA TGTGCCAGCAGCGGACCTCTAGCGAGTGGCACAGATACGCAGTATTTT. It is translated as CASSGPLASGTDTQYF.

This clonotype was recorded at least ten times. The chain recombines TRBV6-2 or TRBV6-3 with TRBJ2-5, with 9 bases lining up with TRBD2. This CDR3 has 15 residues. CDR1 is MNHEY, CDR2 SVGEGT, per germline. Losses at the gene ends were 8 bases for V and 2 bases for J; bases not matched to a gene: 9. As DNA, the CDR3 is TGTGCCAGCGTTCAGGCTAGCGGGGAACAAGAGACCCAGTACTTC. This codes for CASVQASGEQETQYF.

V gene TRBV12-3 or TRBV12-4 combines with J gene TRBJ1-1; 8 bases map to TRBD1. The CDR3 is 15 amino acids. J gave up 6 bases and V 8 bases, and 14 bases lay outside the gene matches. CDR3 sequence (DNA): TGTGCCAGCTGCCCTCAGTTCGGGACAGGATCTGAAGCTTTCTTT. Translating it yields CASCPQFGTGSEAFF.

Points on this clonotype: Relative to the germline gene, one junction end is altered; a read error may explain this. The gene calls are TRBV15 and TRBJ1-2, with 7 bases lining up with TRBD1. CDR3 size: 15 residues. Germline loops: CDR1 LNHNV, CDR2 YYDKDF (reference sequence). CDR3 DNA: TGTGTCACCAGCAGGTGGGACAGAGAGTTCTATGGCCACACCTTC. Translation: CVTSRWDREFYGHTF.

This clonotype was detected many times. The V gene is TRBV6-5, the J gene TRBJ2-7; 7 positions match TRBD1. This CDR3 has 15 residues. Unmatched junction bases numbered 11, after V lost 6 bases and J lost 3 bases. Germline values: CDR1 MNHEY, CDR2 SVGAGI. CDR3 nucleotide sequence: TGTGCCAGCAGAAAAGTCGGGACAGCTGTCTACGAGCAGTACTTC. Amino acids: CASRKVGTAVYEQYF.

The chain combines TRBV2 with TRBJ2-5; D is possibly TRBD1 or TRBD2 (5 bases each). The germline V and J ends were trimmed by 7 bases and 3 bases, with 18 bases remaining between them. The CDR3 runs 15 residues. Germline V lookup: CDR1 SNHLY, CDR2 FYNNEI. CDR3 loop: CASTSSGQSEETQYF. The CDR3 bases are TGTGCCAGCACCTCATCGGGGCAGTCTGAAGAGACCCAGTACTTC.

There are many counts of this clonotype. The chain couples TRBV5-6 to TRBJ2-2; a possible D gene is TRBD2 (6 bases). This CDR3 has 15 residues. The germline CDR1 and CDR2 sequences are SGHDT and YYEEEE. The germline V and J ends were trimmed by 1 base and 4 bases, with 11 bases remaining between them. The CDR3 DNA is TGTGCCAGCAGCTTGTCCGGAGGGACCACCGGGGAGCTGTTTTTT. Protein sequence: CASSLSGGTTGELFF.

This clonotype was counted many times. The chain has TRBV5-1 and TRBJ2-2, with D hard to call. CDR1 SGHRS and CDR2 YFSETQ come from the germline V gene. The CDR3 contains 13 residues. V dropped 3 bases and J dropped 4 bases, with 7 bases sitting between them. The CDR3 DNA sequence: TGCGCCAGCAGCTCGACTGTCACCGGGGAGCTGTTTTTT. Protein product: CASSSTVTGELFF.

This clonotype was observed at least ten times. CDR3 loop: CSVDSVNTEAFF. Written as DNA, the CDR3 is TGCAGCGTTGATTCGGTGAACACTGAAGCTTTCTTT. This rearrangement joins TRBV29-1 to TRBJ1-1, with D hard to call. The CDR3 sequence is 12 residues long. Deletions cut 3 bases from V and 0 bases from J, with 5 bases between. CDR1 is SQVTM and CDR2 is ANQGSEA in the germline V gene.

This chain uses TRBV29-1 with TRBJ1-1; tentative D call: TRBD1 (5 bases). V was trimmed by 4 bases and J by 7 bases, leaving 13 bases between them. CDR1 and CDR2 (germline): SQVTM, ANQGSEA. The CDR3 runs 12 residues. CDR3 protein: CSVAARGSEAFF. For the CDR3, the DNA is TGCAGCGTTGCGGCGAGGGGAAGTGAAGCTTTCTTT.

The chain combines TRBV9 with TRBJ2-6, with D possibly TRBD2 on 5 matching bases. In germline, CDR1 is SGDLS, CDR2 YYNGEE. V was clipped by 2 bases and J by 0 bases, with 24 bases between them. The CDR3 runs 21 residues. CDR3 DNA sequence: TGTGCCAGCAGCGTTGAAGAGCGAGGGCTCCACGAAAGCTCTGGGGCCAACGTCCTGACTTTC. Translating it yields CASSVEERGLHESSGANVLTF. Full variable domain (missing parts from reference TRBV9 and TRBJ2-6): DSGVTQTPKHLITATGQRVTLRCSPRSGDLSVYWYQQSLDQGLQFLIQYYNGEERAKGNILERFSAQQFPDLHSELNLSSLELGDSALYFCASSVEERGLHESSGANVLTFGAGSRLTVL.

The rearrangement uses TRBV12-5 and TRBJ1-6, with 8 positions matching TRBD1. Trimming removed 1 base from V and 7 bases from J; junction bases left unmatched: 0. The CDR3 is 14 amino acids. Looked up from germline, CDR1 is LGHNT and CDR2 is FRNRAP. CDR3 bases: TGTGCTAGTGGTTTGGGACAGGGGAATTCACCCCTCCACTTT. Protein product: CASGLGQGNSPLHF.

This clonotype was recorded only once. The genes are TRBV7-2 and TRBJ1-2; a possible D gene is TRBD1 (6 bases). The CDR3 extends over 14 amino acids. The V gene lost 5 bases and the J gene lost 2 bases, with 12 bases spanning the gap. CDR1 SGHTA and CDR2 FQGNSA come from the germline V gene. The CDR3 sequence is CASSNREKNYGYTF. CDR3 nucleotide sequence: TGTGCCAGCAGCAACAGGGAGAAGAACTATGGCTACACCTTC.

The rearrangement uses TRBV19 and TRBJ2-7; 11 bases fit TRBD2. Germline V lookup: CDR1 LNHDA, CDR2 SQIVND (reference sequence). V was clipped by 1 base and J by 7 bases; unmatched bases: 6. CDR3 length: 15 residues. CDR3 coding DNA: TGTGCCAGTAGTATAGGTGCAACTAGCGGGAGTGAGCAGTACTTC. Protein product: CASSIGATSGSEQYF.

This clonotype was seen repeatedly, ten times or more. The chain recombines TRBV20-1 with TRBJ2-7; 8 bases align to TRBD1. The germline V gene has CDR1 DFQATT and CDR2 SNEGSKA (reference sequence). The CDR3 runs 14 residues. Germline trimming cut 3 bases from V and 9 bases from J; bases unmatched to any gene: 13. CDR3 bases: TGCAGTGCTAGCGGGGACAGGAACCCTCTATGGCAGTACTTC. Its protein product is CSASGDRNPLWQYF.

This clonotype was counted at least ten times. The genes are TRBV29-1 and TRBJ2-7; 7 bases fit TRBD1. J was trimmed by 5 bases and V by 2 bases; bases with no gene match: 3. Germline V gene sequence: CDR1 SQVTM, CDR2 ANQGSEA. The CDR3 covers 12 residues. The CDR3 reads CSVEKGADEQYF. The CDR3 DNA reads TGCAGCGTTGAAAAGGGGGCCGACGAGCAGTACTTC.